Each of the 24 T cell receptor beta chains below was sequenced from the same sample in a study of breast tumors, draining lymph nodes, adjacent tissues. Each CDR3 protein is one row after TCRdb ran MiXCR on the multiplex PCR reads. The sample has 45,000 to 60,000 distinct CDR3 sequences; 23% are singletons. Input material: breast tumor tissue. These receptors were obtained from a female donor with breast cancer. Some clones in this sample may be carry-over from other donors' samples.

This clonotype showed up many times. The chain combines TRBV12-3 or TRBV12-4 with TRBJ1-5; 7 positions match TRBD1. This CDR3 is 16 amino acids long. The J segment lost 6 bases and the V segment lost 6 bases, leaving 14 bases of the junction unmatched. The CDR3 is CASSDDRDSFVQPQHF. Here the CDR3 DNA reads TGTGCCAGCAGCGACGACAGGGATTCTTTTGTTCAGCCCCAGCATTTT.

This clonotype came up many times. The genes are TRBV7-9 and TRBJ2-5; TRBD1 might be the D (6 bases). Trimming shortened V by 8 bases and J by 1 base, and 14 bases separated the two germline ends. CDR1 and CDR2 from the germline V gene are SEHNR and FQNEAQ (reference sequence). The CDR3 runs to 14 residues. The CDR3 coding sequence is TGTGCCAGCGCGACTACAGGGACCCAAGAGACCCAGTACTTC. Translated: CASATTGTQETQYF.

A word on this clonotype: Without the conserved terminal phenylalanine or tryptophan, this CDR3 likely stems from a read error. This chain links TRBV9 with TRBJ1-6; TRBD1 aligns across 10 bases. The junction had 8 bases not matched to a gene; V was cut back by 4 bases and J by 10 bases. The CDR3 sequence is 15 residues long. The V gene's germline CDR1 is SGDLS and CDR2 YYNGEE. CDR3 DNA: TGTGCCAGCAGCCAAGACAGGGGGCAGGGATCACCCCTCCACTCT. Protein product: CASSQDRGQGSPLHS.

There are many counts of this clonotype. The J gene is TRBJ2-7, the V gene TRBV14; D not certain. Germline CDR1 is SGHDN and CDR2 is FVKESK. V lost 0 bases, J lost 6 bases, and 9 bases lay in between. This CDR3 spans 13 amino acids. DNA for the CDR3: TGTGCCAGCAGCCAAGACACCGGTGGCGAGCAGTACTTC. Protein product: CASSQDTGGEQYF.

Regarding this clonotype: A much larger clonotype is one base distant, so this may be a read error. The V call is TRBV6-1, the J call TRBJ2-3, with 7 bases matching TRBD1. The CDR3 is made up of 13 amino acids. CDR1 and CDR2 (germline): MNHNS, SASEGT. CDR3 region: CASGDRVADAQYF. CDR3 in DNA: TGTGCCAGCGGTGACAGGGTAGCAGATGCGCAGTATTTT.

This clonotype has at least ten counts. V gene TRBV5-1 combines with J gene TRBJ2-7, with 8 bases matching TRBD1. Germline CDR1 and CDR2: SGHRS and YFSETQ. This CDR3 has 14 amino acids. With V trimmed by 4 bases and J by 3 bases, 6 bases remained unmatched. The CDR3 DNA is TGCGCCAGCAGCCCCCGACAGGGGAACTACGAGCAGTACTTC. Translating it yields CASSPRQGNYEQYF. The complete variable domain, with remaining parts taken from reference TRBV5-1 and TRBJ2-7, reads KAGVTQTPRYLIKTRGQQVTLSCSPISGHRSVSWYQQTPGQGLQFLFEYFSETQRNKGNFPGRFSGRQFSNSRSEMNVSTLELGDSALYLCASSPRQGNYEQYFGPGTRLTVT.

The sample holds many counts of this clonotype. The chain recombines TRBV6-5 with TRBJ1-2; 8 bases agree with TRBD1. The trim removed 0 bases at V and 4 bases at J, leaving 7 bases unmatched. The germline V gene encodes CDR1 MNHEY and CDR2 SVGAGI. The CDR3 consists of 16 residues. The CDR3 protein is CASSYSGTGAIYGYTF. The CDR3 DNA follows: TGTGCCAGCAGTTACTCGGGGACAGGCGCAATCTATGGCTACACCTTC.

This clonotype was seen many times. The rearrangement uses TRBV5-1 and TRBJ2-3; possibly TRBD1 or TRBD2 for D (5 bases each). This CDR3 is 11 amino acids long. V lost 4 bases and J lost 6, with 6 bases in between. CDR1 is SGHRS and CDR2 is YFSETQ in the germline V gene. CDR3 loop: CASSGDDTQYF. The CDR3 coding sequence is TGCGCCAGCAGCGGGGACGATACGCAGTATTTT.

This clonotype occurred many times. The J gene is TRBJ2-3, the V gene TRBV7-8; D is possibly TRBD2 (6 bases). CDR1 SGHVS and CDR2 FQNEAQ come from the germline V gene. The V end was cut by 5 bases, the J end by 8 bases, with 23 bases between. CDR3 length: 16 residues. CDR3 in amino acids: CASSKERGLSRGTQYF. CDR3 DNA sequence: TGTGCCAGCAGCAAAGAAAGGGGACTCTCGAGGGGTACGCAGTATTTT.

The sample holds many counts of this clonotype. The DNA of the CDR3 is TGTGCCAGCAGTCGGCCGGGAAAACCCCTCCACTTT. Translation: CASSRPGKPLHF. The chain carries TRBV6-5 and TRBJ1-6, with D uncertain. The V and J ends lost 5 bases and 12 bases respectively, with 11 bases between them. The CDR3 length is 12 residues. Germline V gene data show CDR1 as MNHEY and CDR2 as SVGAGI.

This clonotype showed up many times. The V call is TRBV2, the J call TRBJ1-5; D is perhaps TRBD1 (5 bases). Germline CDR1 reads SNHLY; CDR2 reads FYNNEI. CDR3 length equals 13 residues. Trimming cost V 11 bases and J 2 bases, with 13 bases left between them. CDR3 loop: CASGRDGNQPQHF. In nucleotides, the CDR3 is TGTGCCTCCGGGAGGGACGGCAATCAGCCCCAGCATTTT.

As concerns this clonotype: A much larger clone sits a single nucleotide away, making a read error possible. The chain joins TRBV3-1 to TRBJ2-2; the match to TRBD1 covers 11 bases. This CDR3 is 16 amino acids long. Germline lookup yields CDR1 LGHDT and CDR2 YNNKEL (reference sequence). This CDR3 is CASSQAGTGGSGKLFF. CDR3 sequence (DNA): TGTGCCAGCAGCCAAGCCGGGACAGGGGGTTCCGGGAAGCTGTTTTTT.

Concerning this clonotype: This sequence may be a read error, since a much larger clone differs from it by one base. The gene calls are TRBV6-2 or TRBV6-3 and TRBJ2-7, with 8 positions matching TRBD2. V was pared by 6 bases and J by 6 bases, with 25 bases of the junction left unmatched. This CDR3 has 19 amino acids. Germline V gives CDR1 MNHEY, CDR2 SVGEGT. The CDR3 DNA is TGTGCCAGCAGCCGTCCCGGGACTAGTTATGGCGCGAAGATCTGCGAGCAGTACTTC. It codes for CASSRPGTSYGAKICEQYF.

The chain recombines TRBV30 with TRBJ1-1; D gene ambiguous. The ends were cut back, 3 bases at V and 0 bases at J, with 8 bases in the middle. The CDR3 has 13 residues. Germline CDR1 and CDR2: GTSNPN and SVGIG (reference sequence). CDR3 protein: CAWSHSMNTEAFF. The CDR3 DNA is TGTGCCTGGAGCCACAGCATGAACACTGAAGCTTTCTTT.

This clonotype was seen at least ten times. The V gene is TRBV6-5, the J gene TRBJ2-7; the D gene is possibly TRBD2 (6 bases). The CDR3 spans 13 residues. Trimming took off 4 bases at V and 5 bases at J, with 12 bases between the two ends. Germline-derived CDR1 and CDR2 are MNHEY and SVGAGI. The CDR3 bases are TGTGCCAGCAGTTCCAATGCGGGACACGAGCAGTACTTC. This gives the protein CASSSNAGHEQYF.

This clonotype was detected only once. The chain uses TRBV4-1 and TRBJ1-2; D not resolved. Trimming pared 5 bases from V and 8 bases from J, leaving 9 bases between. Germline CDR1 is MGHRA and CDR2 is YSYEKL. CDR3 length equals 11 residues. CDR3 in DNA: TGCGCCAGCAGCTCGAGCCAGGGCTACACCTTC. It yields the protein CASSSSQGYTF.

CDR3 DNA sequence: TGTGCCAGCAGTGGGGCTTGGCAGGGACCCCTTGAAGCTTTCTTT. Its protein is CASSGAWQGPLEAFF. The chain joins TRBV7-9 to TRBJ1-1; tentatively, D is TRBD1 (5 bases). The CDR3 is made up of 15 amino acids. The V gene lost 6 bases and the J gene lost 7 bases, with 21 bases spanning the gap. Germline loops: CDR1 SEHNR, CDR2 FQNEAQ (reference sequence).

This clonotype was observed a handful of times. The chain recombines TRBV28 with TRBJ2-5, with D uncertain. Trimming removed 5 bases at V and 0 bases at J, with 10 bases between. This CDR3 is 14 amino acids long. Germline loops: CDR1 MDHEN, CDR2 SYDVKM. This CDR3 is CASSPDGYQETQYF. The CDR3 coding sequence is TGTGCCAGCAGTCCCGACGGGTACCAAGAGACCCAGTACTTC.

On this clonotype: In this CDR3 the conserved last residue, phenylalanine or tryptophan, is missing, so a read error is likely. It is unclear where the CDR3 begins or ends on the DNA, so no DNA is shown, and the CDR3 is as TCRdb lists it. The chain employs TRBV13 and TRBJ2-7; the listed D gene, TRBD2, was not tested against the DNA. Ends included, the CDR3 has 16 residues. The V gene's germline CDR1 is PRHDT and CDR2 FYEKMQ (reference sequence). The CDR3 loop is CASNHRAGLAGYEQHL.

Turning to this clonotype: A much bigger clone sits one base away, suggesting this may be a read error. The CDR3 does not end in the conserved phenylalanine or tryptophan, so this is likely a read error. The rearrangement links TRBV19 to TRBJ2-1; D possibly uses TRBD1 or TRBD2 (6 bases each). Trimming cost V 5 bases and J 5 bases, with 13 bases left between them. CDR3 size: 14 residues. Germline V gene lookup returns CDR1 LNHDA and CDR2 SQIVND (reference sequence). DNA of the CDR3: TGTGCCAGTAGTTGGGGGGCGACAGACAATGAGCAGTTCTTG. It specifies CASSWGATDNEQFL.

This clonotype was seen many times. The CDR3 bases are TGTGCCAGCAGTGTCACAGATACGCAGTATTTT. It is translated as CASSVTDTQYF. This sequence joins TRBV25-1 and TRBJ2-3; D is unresolved. This CDR3 region has 11 residues. The V gene's germline CDR1 is MGHDK and CDR2 SYGVNS. Trimming took off 4 bases at V and 2 bases at J, with 1 base between the two ends.

Many counts were recorded for this clonotype. The V gene is TRBV6-1, the J gene TRBJ2-1; maybe TRBD1 (5 bases). The CDR3 runs to 12 residues. CDR1 and CDR2 from the germline V gene are MNHNS and SASEGT. V lost 7 bases, J lost 10 bases, and 14 bases lay in between. The CDR3 coding sequence is TGTGCCAGCATACCGCCGAAGGGGGAGCAGTTCTTC. It yields the protein CASIPPKGEQFF.

There are many counts of this clonotype. This sequence joins TRBV9 and TRBJ2-2; a possible D gene is TRBD2 (5 bases). CDR3 length: 14 amino acids. Looked up from germline, CDR1 is SGDLS and CDR2 is YYNGEE. V gave up 2 bases and J gave up 8 bases, with 13 bases separating them. The CDR3 coding sequence is TGTGCCAGCAGCGTCTTGACTATAGGAGGGGAGCTGTTTTTT. Its translation: CASSVLTIGGELFF.

This clonotype showed up many times. This sequence joins TRBV18 and TRBJ2-5; TRBD2 matches 7 bases. CDR3 length equals 13 residues. Germline V gene data show CDR1 as KGHSH and CDR2 as LQKENI. Losses at the gene ends were 11 bases for V and 1 base for J; bases not matched to a gene: 7. This CDR3 reads CASQRLAQETQYF. Here the CDR3 DNA reads TGTGCCTCCCAGCGACTAGCCCAAGAGACCCAGTACTTC.